This TCR beta chain derives from a study of cytomegalovirus exposure and HLA in healthy donors. Study results and limitations: In an earlier analysis, in approximately 570 donors, most V segments appeared productive either ~87% or ~30% of the time.

The CDR3 is 14 amino acids. The germline gives CDR1 MNHNY, CDR2 SVGAGI (reference sequence). Trimming cost V 0 bases and J 5 bases; bases outside gene matches: 0. This clone was seen a handful of times. What it binds is unknown. PCR used 60 Vbeta primers and 13 Jbeta primers. Some clones are missing from TCRdb's copy, which holds only in-frame ones; the method was immunoSEQ multiplex PCR. The sample has about 120,000 clones; about four fifths are singletons. Donors sampled were nominally healthy, though unrecorded immune exposures were likely. This chain joins TRBV6-6 and TRBJ2-2, with 7 bases lining up with TRBD2. The TCR was taken from a woman between 50 and 59 years old in good health and CMV-seropositive. The sample comprised PBMCs. CDR3 sequence (DNA): TGTGCCAGCAGTTACTCGGGGGGGACCGGGGAGCTGTTTTTT. This gives the protein CASSYSGGTGELFF.